One T cell receptor (beta chain) is described in this entry. The antigen remains unidentified. Other DNA sequences from this sample encode an identical CDR3 as well. These data come from a study of CD8+ T cells in alopecia areata. Background on the study: Administration of oral tofacitinib to treated patients was at 5 to 10 mg twice daily. Study outcomes and limitations: Elevated clonality characterized lesional scalp relative to normal scalp, particularly in alopecia totalis/universalis. Scalp repertoires also include resident alphabeta T cells from normal skin.

Treatment denoted: oral pan-JAK inhibitor, 5-10 mg twice daily. Peripheral blood, together with lesional scalp punch biopsies, was collected from alopecia areata patients. V was clipped by 6 bases and J by 0 bases, with 8 bases between them. Germline loops: CDR1 MNHEY, CDR2 SMNVEV (reference sequence). CDR3 size: 13 residues. cDNA prepared by RNA extraction and subsequent reverse transcription served as the template for sequencing. Clones were sequenced by immunoSEQ multiplex PCR, and TCRdb holds only the in-frame ones, with some missing. The data hold 150,000 to 200,000 clones, with approximately 51% observed a single time.

This TCR was sampled from a human donor with alopecia areata. The specimen was CD8+ T cells sorted from blood, collected at week 52, from a patient treated with tofacitinib. V is TRBV27 and J is TRBJ1-1; D gene unclear. Here the CDR3 DNA reads TGTGCCAGCAGCCTCGGCATGAACACTGAAGCTTTCTTT. Protein sequence: CASSLGMNTEAFF.